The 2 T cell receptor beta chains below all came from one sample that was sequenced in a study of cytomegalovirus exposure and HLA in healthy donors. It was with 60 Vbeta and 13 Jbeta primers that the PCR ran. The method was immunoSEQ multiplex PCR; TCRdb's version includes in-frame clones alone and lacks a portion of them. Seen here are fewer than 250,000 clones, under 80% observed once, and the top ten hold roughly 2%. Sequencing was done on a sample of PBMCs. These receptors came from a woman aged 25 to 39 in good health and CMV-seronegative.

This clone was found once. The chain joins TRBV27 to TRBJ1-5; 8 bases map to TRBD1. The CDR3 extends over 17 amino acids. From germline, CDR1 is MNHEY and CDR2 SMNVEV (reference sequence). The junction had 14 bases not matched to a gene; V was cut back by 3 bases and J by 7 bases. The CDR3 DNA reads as TGTGCCAGCAGTTTCCTCCCCCTCGGACAGGGAAAACAGCCCCAGCATTTT. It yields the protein CASSFLPLGQGKQPQHF.

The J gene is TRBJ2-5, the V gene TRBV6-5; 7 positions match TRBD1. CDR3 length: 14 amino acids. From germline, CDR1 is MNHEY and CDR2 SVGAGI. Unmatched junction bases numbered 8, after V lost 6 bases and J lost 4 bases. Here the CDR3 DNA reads TGTGCCAGCAGCCTGACCAGGACAGGAGAGACCCAGTACTTC. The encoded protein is CASSLTRTGETQYF.